These 24 T cell receptor beta chains came from one sample sequenced in a study of T cell responses to AZD1222 COVID-19 vaccine. Clones were sequenced by immunoSEQ multiplex PCR, and TCRdb holds only the in-frame ones, with some missing. The sample comprises approximately 110,000 clones, 90% to 95% of which are singletons, and about 2.2% rests with the top ten. The specimen was peripheral blood, collected on day 0 of AZD1222 vaccination. The receptors shown here come from an adult in good health.

This sequence joins TRBV28 and TRBJ1-2; 8 bases match TRBD1. The V and J ends lost 5 bases and 2 bases, in that order; junction bases with no gene match: 4. This CDR3 has 14 residues. Germline CDR1 MDHEN, CDR2 SYDVKM. Here the CDR3 DNA reads TGTGCCAGCAGTACAGGGGGAGCGAACTATGGCTACACCTTC. This encodes CASSTGGANYGYTF.

For this clone: At one end, the junction sequence differs from germline, possibly due to a read error. J is TRBJ2-7 and V is TRBV11-2; D may be TRBD2 (5 bases). The CDR3 contains 13 residues. CDR1 is SGHAT and CDR2 is FQNNGV in the germline V gene. The CDR3 protein is CASSKERAGSADF. The CDR3 DNA is TGTGCCAGCAGCAAAGAGAGGGCCGGATCGGCGGATTTC.

A word on this clone: The same CDR3 also results from other DNA sequences found in this sample. The chain links TRBV9 to TRBJ1-1; D possibly corresponds to TRBD1 (5 bases). V lost 1 base and J 4 bases, leaving 8 bases between the germline ends. CDR1 is SGDLS and CDR2 is YYNGEE in the germline V gene. CDR3 size: 13 residues. CDR3 nucleotide sequence: TGTGCCAGCAGCGTATCGGGGGGCACTGAAGCTTTCTTT. Protein: CASSVSGGTEAFF. The whole variable domain, filled in from reference TRBV9 and TRBJ1-1, reads DSGVTQTPKHLITATGQRVTLRCSPRSGDLSVYWYQQSLDQGLQFLIQYYNGEERAKGNILERFSAQQFPDLHSELNLSSLELGDSALYFCASSVSGGTEAFFGQGTRLTVV.

This sequence joins TRBV27 and TRBJ1-2, with a tentative D call TRBD1 (6 bases). CDR1 and CDR2 (germline): MNHEY, SMNVEV (reference sequence). There are 13 residues in the CDR3. Trimming took off 2 bases at V and 4 bases at J, with 8 bases between the two ends. The CDR3 region has the DNA TGTGCCAGCAGTTTAAGCAGGGGCTATGGCTACACCTTC. Amino acids: CASSLSRGYGYTF.

The chain has TRBV19 and TRBJ2-1, with a tentative D call TRBD2 (5 bases). Germline V CDR1 and CDR2: LNHDA, SQIVND (reference sequence). Trimming removed 3 bases at V and 3 bases at J, with 9 bases between. This CDR3 is 14 amino acids long. The CDR3 loop reads CASSITGNYNEQFF. CDR3 DNA: TGTGCCAGTAGTATTACGGGAAACTACAATGAGCAGTTCTTC.

The rearrangement uses TRBV28 and TRBJ1-5, with unresolved D. The CDR3 runs to 12 residues. Germline V CDR1 and CDR2: MDHEN, SYDVKM. The germline V and J ends were trimmed by 5 bases and 6 bases, with 8 bases remaining between them. The CDR3 DNA sequence: TGTGCCAGCAGTCAAAGCCCTCAGCCCCAGCATTTT. It encodes CASSQSPQPQHF.

This chain connects TRBV6-2 or TRBV6-3 to TRBJ1-2, with D possibly matching TRBD1 (5 bases). Trimming pared 2 bases from V and 4 bases from J, leaving 11 bases between. The CDR3 is 14 residues long. Germline V gives CDR1 MNHEY, CDR2 SVGEGT. This CDR3 reads CASSYLTGLYGYTF. The CDR3 DNA sequence: TGTGCCAGCAGTTACCTAACGGGGCTCTATGGCTACACCTTC.

V and J are TRBV4-3 and TRBJ1-1; the D is unclear. This CDR3 contains 15 residues. V shed 4 bases and J shed 3 bases, with 15 bases lying between them. The germline gives CDR1 LGHNA, CDR2 YSLEER. CDR3 in amino acids: CASSLGRSLYTEAFF. CDR3 sequence (DNA): TGCGCCAGCAGCCTCGGCAGGAGCCTTTACACTGAAGCTTTCTTT.

The chain is built from TRBV18 and TRBJ2-3, with 8 nucleotides matching TRBD2. Per germline, CDR1 KGHSH and CDR2 LQKENI. CDR3 length: 16 amino acids. Trimming removed 3 bases from V and 2 bases from J; junction bases left unmatched: 7. CDR3 DNA: TGTGCCAGCTCACCCATGGGACTAGAGCTCACAGATACGCAGTATTTT. It codes for CASSPMGLELTDTQYF.

The chain couples TRBV11-2 to TRBJ2-7; 7 bases map to TRBD1. With 5 bases clipped from V and 7 bases from J, the junction kept 14 bases outside the gene matches. The CDR3 loop spans 15 amino acids. Germline CDR1 is SGHAT and CDR2 is FQNNGV. CDR3 DNA: TGTGCCAGCAGCCACCGGGACAGAGGTTCAAGGGAGCAGTACTTC. Translation: CASSHRDRGSREQYF.

The rearrangement joins TRBV7-9 to TRBJ1-2; D is undetermined. The V gene's germline CDR1 is SEHNR and CDR2 FQNEAQ (reference sequence). V lost 6 bases and J lost 2, with 7 bases in between. The CDR3 extends over 12 amino acids. The CDR3 spells CASSSENYGYTF. The CDR3, as DNA: TGTGCCAGCAGTAGCGAGAACTATGGCTACACCTTC.

J is TRBJ1-2 and V is TRBV19; 8 bases match TRBD1. Germline lookup yields CDR1 LNHDA and CDR2 SQIVND (reference sequence). The CDR3 contains 16 residues. V lost 5 bases and J lost 4; bases outside the gene matches: 12. The CDR3 DNA sequence: TGTGCCAGTAGTCAGATGGCCCGGACAGGGACCTATGGCTACACCTTC. Translation gives CASSQMARTGTYGYTF.

This chain uses TRBV29-1 with TRBJ1-1; 7 nucleotides agree with TRBD1. Germline V gene sequence: CDR1 SQVTM, CDR2 ANQGSEA. V was pared by 1 base and J by 2 bases, with 4 bases of the junction left unmatched. The length of the CDR3 is 14 residues. CDR3 nucleotide sequence: TGCAGCGTTGAAGTTGGACAGGAAAACACTGAAGCTTTCTTT. This codes for CSVEVGQENTEAFF. Full variable domain (remainder filled in from reference TRBV29-1 and TRBJ1-1): SAVISQKPSRDICQRGTSLTIQCQVDSQVTMMFWYRQQPGQSLTLIATANQGSEATYESGFVIDKFPISRPNLTFSTLTVSNMSPEDSSIYLCSVEVGQENTEAFFGQGTRLTVV.

This clone was recorded a few times. The chain uses TRBV5-1 and TRBJ1-3, with no clear D. CDR1 and CDR2 (germline): SGHRS, YFSETQ. The length of the CDR3 is 16 residues. V lost 0 bases and J 2 bases, leaving 12 bases between the germline ends. This chain's CDR3 is CASSLEVQIAGNTIYF. The CDR3 DNA is TGCGCCAGCAGCTTGGAAGTCCAGATAGCTGGAAACACCATATATTTT.

The rearrangement joins TRBV24-1 to TRBJ1-2, with D maybe TRBD1 (5 bases). Trimming shortened V by 1 base and J by 0 bases, and 11 bases separated the two germline ends. This CDR3 is 16 amino acids long. In germline, CDR1 is KGHDR, CDR2 SFDVKD. The CDR3 DNA reads TGTGCCACCAGTGATTTCGGAAGGGGAGCTAACTATGGCTACACCTTC. It translates to CATSDFGRGANYGYTF.

This clone was detected only once. The genes are TRBV4-1 and TRBJ2-7, with 14 bases lining up with TRBD2. Germline V gene lookup returns CDR1 MGHRA and CDR2 YSYEKL. J lost 1 base, V lost 4 bases, and 12 bases had no gene match. There are 19 residues in the CDR3. This chain's CDR3 is CASSRLKVTSGGVSYEQYF. The CDR3 region has the DNA TGCGCCAGCAGCCGATTAAAAGTGACTAGCGGGGGGGTATCCTACGAGCAGTACTTC.

The chain uses TRBV5-1 and TRBJ1-2, with TRBD1 identical over 7 bases. The CDR3 runs 14 residues. Per germline, CDR1 SGHRS and CDR2 YFSETQ. V lost 1 base, J lost 1 base, and 1 base stayed unmatched. CDR3 sequence: CASSLTGDNYGYTF. The CDR3 nucleotides read TGCGCCAGCAGCTTGACAGGGGATAACTATGGCTACACCTTC. Drawing the rest from reference TRBV5-1 and TRBJ1-2, the complete variable domain is KAGVTQTPRYLIKTRGQQVTLSCSPISGHRSVSWYQQTPGQGLQFLFEYFSETQRNKGNFPGRFSGRQFSNSRSEMNVSTLELGDSALYLCASSLTGDNYGYTFGSGTRLTVV.

The chain employs TRBV4-3 and TRBJ2-1; D gene uncertain. V shed 6 bases and J shed 1 base, with 13 bases lying between them. The CDR3 loop spans 15 amino acids. Germline V gene data show CDR1 as LGHNA and CDR2 as YSLEER. This chain's CDR3 is CASRDLQMSYNEQFF. The DNA for the CDR3 is TGCGCCAGCAGGGACCTCCAGATGTCCTACAATGAGCAGTTCTTC.

The chain carries TRBV7-9 and TRBJ1-4; 9 bases map to TRBD1. The CDR3 totals 14 residues. Germline V gives CDR1 SEHNR, CDR2 FQNEAQ (reference sequence). With 5 bases clipped from V and 6 bases from J, the junction kept 4 bases outside the gene matches. The CDR3 reads CASSRTGEYEKLFF. The DNA of the CDR3 is TGTGCCAGCAGCCGGACAGGGGAGTATGAAAAACTGTTTTTT.

V and J are TRBV19 and TRBJ1-1; 9 bases are a match to TRBD1. The CDR3 is 13 amino acids. V was pared by 6 bases and J by 9 bases, with 8 bases of the junction left unmatched. Germline V lookup: CDR1 LNHDA, CDR2 SQIVND (reference sequence). CDR3 protein: CASSRDRALKAFF. The CDR3 nucleotides read TGTGCCAGTAGCCGGGACAGGGCCCTTAAAGCTTTCTTT.

The CDR3 sequence: CASSLDGQGSTNEKLFF. CDR3 in DNA: TGTGCCAGCAGCTTGGACGGGCAGGGTTCAACTAATGAAAAACTGTTTTTT. The chain employs TRBV11-2 and TRBJ1-4, with TRBD1 as a possible D gene (5 bases). The V and J ends lost 3 bases and 0 bases respectively, with 14 bases between them. This CDR3 is 17 amino acids long. Germline V gene lookup returns CDR1 SGHAT and CDR2 FQNNGV.

The rearrangement links TRBV28 to TRBJ2-1, with TRBD2 identical over 9 bases. CDR3 size: 19 residues. V was clipped by 4 bases and J by 4 bases; unmatched bases: 17. Germline V CDR1 and CDR2: MDHEN, SYDVKM. The CDR3 sequence: CASSSGRFRAGGRYNEQFF. CDR3 bases: TGTGCCAGCAGTTCGGGACGATTTCGGGCGGGAGGGCGATACAATGAGCAGTTCTTC.

The chain joins TRBV19 to TRBJ2-7; TRBD1 agrees at 9 bases. The germline gives CDR1 LNHDA, CDR2 SQIVND (reference sequence). The CDR3 spans 13 residues. V shed 7 bases, J shed 5 bases, and the junction held 6 bases outside the gene matches. The CDR3 nucleotides are TGTGCCAGTAAAGACAGGGGGAGGAACGAGCAGTACTTC. Protein sequence: CASKDRGRNEQYF.

Of note for this clone: A junction end diverges from the germline sequence, so it may reflect a read error. The same CDR3 can be traced to other DNA sequences in this sample. CDR3 coding DNA: TGTGCCAGCAGCCAAGATTTGTACGAGCAATACTTC. It yields the protein CASSQDLYEQYF. This sequence joins TRBV3-1 (or the pseudogene TRBV3-2) and TRBJ2-7; the D is unclear. Germline-derived CDR1 and CDR2 are LGHDT and YNNKEL (reference sequence). This CDR3 has 12 amino acids.